This TCR beta chain was identified during a study of T cells expressing NK-cell markers. TCRdb re-called the 5' RACE reads, yielding one record per CDR3 amino acid sequence without DNA. Recorded for this sample: some 300,000 distinct CDR3 sequences. This CDR3 has 15 amino acids. The chain recombines TRBV12-3 or TRBV12-4 with TRBJ2-7. The sequencing sample was made of blood T cells: a sorted CD56 or NKG2C T cell subset, CD4+ or CD8+ T cells, or bulk PBMC T cells (not recorded which). The origin of this receptor is a man younger than 30 in good health. CDR3 sequence reads: CASSLWQGGSYEQYF.